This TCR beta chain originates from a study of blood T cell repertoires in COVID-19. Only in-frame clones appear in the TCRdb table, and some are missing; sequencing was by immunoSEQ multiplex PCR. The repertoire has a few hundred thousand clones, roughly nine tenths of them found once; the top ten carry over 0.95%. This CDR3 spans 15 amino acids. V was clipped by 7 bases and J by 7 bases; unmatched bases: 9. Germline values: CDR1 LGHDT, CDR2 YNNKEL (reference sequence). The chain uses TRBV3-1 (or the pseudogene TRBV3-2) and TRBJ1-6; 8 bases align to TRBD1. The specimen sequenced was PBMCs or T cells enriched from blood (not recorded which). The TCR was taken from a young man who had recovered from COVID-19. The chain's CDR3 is CASNHGTGENSPLHF. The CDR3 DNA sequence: TGTGCCAGCAACCACGGGACAGGAGAGAATTCACCCCTCCACTTT.